Listed here are 23 T cell receptor beta chains from one sample, sequenced in a study of tumor-infiltrating lymphocytes in primary liver carcinoma. Starting material of around 490 ng total RNA yielded TCR beta cDNA via a constant-region primer. The TCR beta library was amplified through three nested multiplex PCR rounds in a modified ARM-PCR procedure. Rounds one and two of PCR, each of roughly 10 cycles, were primed with TRBV1-TRBV30 forward primers and a C-beta reverse primer. MiXCR, run by TCRdb on the multiplex PCR reads, gives a single entry per CDR3 protein. The top ten hold 5.5% to 9% of the sample, which has almost 200,000 distinct CDR3 sequences, less than 65% seen once. The researchers obtained blood RNA from unsorted whole blood and also extracted germline DNA. The sample was peripheral blood. These receptors all stem from a woman aged 60 to 75 with primary liver carcinoma and hepatitis B virus infection.

This clonotype was seen only a few times. The V call is TRBV11-3, the J call TRBJ2-1; D is unclear. Germline lookup yields CDR1 SGHNT and CDR2 YENEEA. This CDR3 spans 14 amino acids. V was cut by 3 bases and J by 2 bases, with 8 bases left in between. The CDR3 DNA reads as TGTGCCAGCAGCTTCGCCAGCCCCTACAATGAGCAGTTCTTC. This sequence encodes CASSFASPYNEQFF.

As for this clonotype: A read error is possible here, since a much larger clone lies one base away. The chain has TRBV28 and TRBJ1-2; 7 nucleotides match TRBD1. This CDR3 is 13 amino acids long. Germline assignment: CDR1 MDHEN and CDR2 SYDVKM. The CDR3 loop reads CAGSFFGQEGYTF. CDR3 in DNA: TGTGCCGGCAGTTTTTTTGGACAGGAGGGCTACACCTTC.

On this clonotype itself: Being one base from a much bigger clone, this may be a read error. V is TRBV29-1 and J is TRBJ1-3; D call uncertain. This CDR3 contains 14 residues. Per the germline V gene, CDR1 is SQVTM and CDR2 is ANQGSEA. V was trimmed by 5 bases and J by 2 bases, leaving 13 bases between them. The CDR3, as DNA: TGCAGCGTTCTCCTCGGGCCGACTGGAAACACCATATATTTT. Its protein is CSVLLGPTGNTIYF.

A word on this clonotype: This could be a read error, since a much larger clone is one nucleotide away. V and J are TRBV6-6 and TRBJ1-1; D not resolved. The CDR3 contains 15 residues. Per the germline V gene, CDR1 is MNHNY and CDR2 is SVGAGI (reference sequence). Between the trimmed V and J ends, which lost 1 base and 1 base, there was a span of 10 bases. The DNA of the CDR3 is TGTGCCAGCAGTTACTTCGACGCGCCGAACACTGAAGCTTTCTTT. Translation gives CASSYFDAPNTEAFF.

On this clonotype itself: At one end, the junction sequence differs from germline, possibly due to a read error. V is TRBV4-2 and J is TRBJ2-5; the D call may be TRBD1 or TRBD2 (6 bases each). Germline CDR1 is LGHNA and CDR2 is YNFKEQ. This CDR3 is 16 amino acids long. The CDR3 reads CASSQDLSGGGETQYF. The CDR3 nucleotides are TGTGCCAGTAGCCAAGATCTTAGCGGAGGGGGGGAGACCCAGTACTTC.

On this clonotype itself: A much larger clone lies one base from this, so it may be a read error. The chain employs TRBV12-3 or TRBV12-4 and TRBJ1-1; D unclear. V gave up 7 bases and J gave up 3 bases, with 12 bases separating them. The length of the CDR3 is 13 residues. Written as DNA, the CDR3 is TGTGCCAGCACCGATCAGACGTACACTGAAGCTTTCTTT. Translation gives CASTDQTYTEAFF.

V gene TRBV11-2 combines with J gene TRBJ2-7; D not certain. Per germline, CDR1 SGHAT and CDR2 FQNNGV. V was pared by 3 bases and J by 7 bases, with 13 bases between. This CDR3 contains 13 residues. The CDR3 DNA follows: TGTGCCAGCAGCTTCAAGACTCGCAATGAGCAGTACTTC. This codes for CASSFKTRNEQYF.

Comment on this clonotype: A clone one base away is much larger, so this may be a read error. The chain recombines TRBV12-3 or TRBV12-4 with TRBJ2-1, with 16 positions matching TRBD2. The CDR3 loop spans 16 amino acids. The V gene end was trimmed by 6 bases and the J gene end by 4 bases; junction bases not matched to a gene: 3. CDR3 DNA: TGTGCCAGCAGGGGACTAGCGGGAGGGAAATACAATGAGCAGTTCTTC. Protein product: CASRGLAGGKYNEQFF.

As to this clonotype: One end of the junction varies from germline; a read error may be responsible. The chain couples TRBV11-2 to TRBJ2-5; D gene uncertain. Looked up from germline, CDR1 is SGHAT and CDR2 is FQNNGV. The CDR3 has 14 residues. The CDR3 sequence is CTSNLTAEQETQYF. In DNA, the CDR3 is TGCACCAGCAACTTAACCGCAGAACAAGAGACCCAGTACTTC.

This sequence joins TRBV6-2 or TRBV6-3 and TRBJ2-7; D may be TRBD1 (6 bases). Germline-derived CDR1 and CDR2 are MNHEY and SVGEGT. The CDR3 spans 17 residues. V was trimmed by 2 bases and J by 2 bases, leaving 19 bases between them. CDR3 region: CASSYPIGQRGTYEQYF. Here the CDR3 DNA reads TGTGCCAGCAGTTACCCTATAGGACAGAGAGGGACCTACGAGCAGTACTTC.

As regards this clonotype: With a much larger clone just one base away, this may be a read error. CDR3: CASSPVVSYEQYF. CDR3 nucleotide sequence: TGTGCCAGCAGCCCTGTGGTCTCCTACGAGCAGTACTTC. The rearrangement uses TRBV6-2 or TRBV6-3 and TRBJ2-7; no clear D. V lost 6 bases and J 0 bases, leaving 9 bases between the germline ends. The CDR3 is made up of 13 amino acids. Per the germline V gene, CDR1 is MNHEY and CDR2 is SVGEGT.

The V gene is TRBV15, the J gene TRBJ2-7; D is perhaps TRBD1 (6 bases). Trimming pared 2 bases from V and 0 bases from J, leaving 8 bases between. The CDR3 spans 14 residues. Per germline, CDR1 LNHNV and CDR2 YYDKDF (reference sequence). The CDR3 region has the DNA TGTGCCACCAGCAGATCGACAGGCTCCTACGAGCAGTACTTC. Translating it yields CATSRSTGSYEQYF. Full variable domain (outside the CDR3, taken from reference TRBV15 and TRBJ2-7): DAMVIQNPRYQVTQFGKPVTLSCSQTLNHNVMYWYQQKSSQAPKLLFHYYDKDFNNEADTPDNFQSRRPNTSFCFLDIRSPGLGDTAMYLCATSRSTGSYEQYFGPGTRLTVT.

Notes on this clonotype: The CDR3 ends on some other residue instead of the conserved phenylalanine or tryptophan, so this is likely a read error. The J gene is TRBJ2-1, the V gene TRBV11-2, with D possibly TRBD2 on 6 matching bases. The V end lost 3 bases, the J end lost 3 bases, and 12 bases lay between the germline ends. CDR3 length equals 15 residues. Germline CDR1 is SGHAT and CDR2 is FQNNGV. The CDR3 sequence is CASSFVSGVYNEQFL. DNA of the CDR3: TGTGCCAGCAGCTTCGTTAGCGGAGTCTACAATGAGCAGTTCTTG.

As regards this clonotype: Just one base apart from a much larger clone, this may be a read error. The gene calls are TRBV10-2 and TRBJ1-1; no clear D gene. The germline V gene has CDR1 WSHSY and CDR2 SAAADI. The CDR3 extends over 13 amino acids. The germline V and J ends were trimmed by 7 bases and 7 bases, with 16 bases remaining between them. CDR3 in DNA: TGCGCCAGCATTGGGGTCTTGGGCGGTGAAGCTTTCTTT. Translating gives CASIGVLGGEAFF.

On this clonotype itself: The CDR3 end shows no conserved phenylalanine or tryptophan, and so a read error is likely. The limits of the CDR3 on the DNA are not certain, so only TCRdb's listed CDR3 is given. The chain is built from TRBV11-2 and TRBJ2-1; the table's D call, TRBD1, has no DNA check behind it. The CDR3 length equals 21 residues, ends included. Germline CDR1 is SGHAT and CDR2 is FQNNGV. CDR3 sequence: CTSSSISGRGVARGSYNEQFL.

This clonotype was seen many times. The gene calls are TRBV28 and TRBJ1-5; a weak D match, TRBD1 (5 bases). Germline assignment: CDR1 MDHEN and CDR2 SYDVKM. Trimming left V 2 bases short and J 6 bases short, with 8 bases between. The CDR3 loop spans 13 amino acids. This CDR3 is CASSLPRVQPQHF. CDR3 bases: TGTGCCAGCAGTTTACCCAGGGTTCAGCCCCAGCATTTT. The whole variable domain, filled in from reference TRBV28 and TRBJ1-5, reads DVKVTQSSRYLVKRTGEKVFLECVQDMDHENMFWYRQDPGLGLRLIYFSYDVKMKEKGDIPEGYSVSREKKERFSLILESASTNQTSMYLCASSLPRVQPQHFGDGTRLSIL.

With regard to this clonotype: Possible read error: a much larger clone is one base away. V and J are TRBV6-1 and TRBJ2-3, with unresolved D. V lost 4 bases and J 1 base, leaving 30 bases between the germline ends. This CDR3 is built from 21 residues. Germline CDR1 is MNHNS and CDR2 is SASEGT. The CDR3 DNA reads as TGTGCCAGCAGTGGCCGGGTTGGCGTCGGCGCGAGGCGCCTCGGCACAGATACGCAGTATTTT. Translating it yields CASSGRVGVGARRLGTDTQYF.

As concerns this clonotype: An end of the junction differs from the germline gene, which may be a read error. This chain links TRBV6-5 with TRBJ2-7, with D uncertain. Germline loops: CDR1 MNHEY, CDR2 SVGAGI. CDR3 length: 14 amino acids. The CDR3 DNA follows: TGTGCCGGCAGTAAGACCAAGAGCACCTACGAGCAGTACTTC. This gives the protein CAGSKTKSTYEQYF.

This clonotype appeared many times. The gene calls are TRBV6-6 and TRBJ2-1; 7 bases map to TRBD2. In germline, CDR1 is MNHNY, CDR2 SVGAGI (reference sequence). The V gene end was trimmed by 7 bases and the J gene end by 4 bases; junction bases not matched to a gene: 10. This CDR3 has 15 residues. The CDR3 reads CASTREGAGYNEQFF. In DNA form, the CDR3 reads TGTGCCAGCACCCGGGAAGGAGCGGGGTACAATGAGCAGTTCTTC.

On this clonotype: Given the absence of the conserved phenylalanine or tryptophan at the CDR3 end, a read error is likely. The chain has TRBV11-2 and TRBJ2-7; 12 bases fit TRBD2. Germline lookup yields CDR1 SGHAT and CDR2 FQNNGV. This CDR3 contains 15 residues. In DNA form, the CDR3 reads TGTTCCAGCAGCTACCTAGCGGGAGGGGGCTACGAGCAGTACTGC. It yields the protein CSSSYLAGGGYEQYC.

This chain links TRBV6-1 with TRBJ2-2, with unresolved D. The CDR3 extends over 14 amino acids. Germline values: CDR1 MNHNS, CDR2 SASEGT. V was shortened by 11 bases and J by 3 bases, with 16 bases between the two germline ends. The CDR3: CAGISSSYTGELFF. CDR3 DNA sequence: TGTGCCGGCATCTCATCTAGTTACACCGGGGAGCTGTTTTTT.

The V and J genes are TRBV5-4 and TRBJ1-2, with D perhaps matching TRBD1 (5 bases). In germline, CDR1 is SGHNT, CDR2 YYREEE (reference sequence). The length of the CDR3 is 12 residues. With 2 bases removed from V and 9 bases from J, the gap between germline ends came to 11 bases. The CDR3 DNA reads TGTGCCAGCAGCTTCCACAGGATGAGCTACACCTTC. This codes for CASSFHRMSYTF.

With regard to this clonotype: A much larger clonotype is one base distant, so this may be a read error. The chain links TRBV6-5 to TRBJ2-7; 10 bases are a match to TRBD2. CDR1 MNHEY and CDR2 SVGAGI come from the germline V gene. The junction had 10 bases not matched to a gene; V was cut back by 7 bases and J by 4 bases. This CDR3 has 15 residues. The CDR3: CASISGASGRYEQYF. In nucleotides, the CDR3 is TGTGCCAGCATCTCCGGGGCTAGCGGGAGATACGAGCAGTACTTC.